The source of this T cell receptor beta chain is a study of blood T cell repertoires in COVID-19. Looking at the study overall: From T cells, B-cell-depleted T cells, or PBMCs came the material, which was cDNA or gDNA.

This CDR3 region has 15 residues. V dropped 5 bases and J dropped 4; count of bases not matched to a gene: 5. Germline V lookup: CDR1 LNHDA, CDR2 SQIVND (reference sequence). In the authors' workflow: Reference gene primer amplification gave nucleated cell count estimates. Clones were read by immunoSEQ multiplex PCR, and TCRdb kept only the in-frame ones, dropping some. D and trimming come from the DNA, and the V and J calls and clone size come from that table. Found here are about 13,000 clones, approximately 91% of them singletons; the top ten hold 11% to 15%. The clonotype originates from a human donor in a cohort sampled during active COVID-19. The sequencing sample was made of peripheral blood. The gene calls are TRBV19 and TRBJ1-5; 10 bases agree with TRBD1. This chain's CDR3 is CASSSRTGGNQPQHF. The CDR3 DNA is TGTGCCAGTAGTTCCCGGACAGGGGGAAATCAGCCCCAGCATTTT. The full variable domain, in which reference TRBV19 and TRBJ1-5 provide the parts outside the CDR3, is DGGITQSPKYLFRKEGQNVTLSCEQNLNHDAMYWYRQDPGQGLRLIYYSQIVNDFQKGDIAEGYSVSREKKESFPLTVTSAQKNPTAFYLCASSSRTGGNQPQHFGDGTRLSIL.